This T cell receptor beta chain is from a study of cytomegalovirus exposure and HLA in healthy donors. Points from the study as a whole: One later analysis, an examination of the 90 to 150 validation repertoires, found that first-cohort TCR clusters tended to co-occur in them. TCR beta chains numbering more than 150 were designated cytomegalovirus-associated.

V was clipped by 4 bases and J by 7 bases, with 5 bases between them. The CDR3 is made up of 11 amino acids. Germline CDR1 MNHEY, CDR2 SMNVEV (reference sequence). Some clones are missing from TCRdb's copy, which holds only in-frame ones; the method was immunoSEQ multiplex PCR. The table includes approximately 180,000 clones, approximately 86% detected once. The approximately 120-subject validation cohort, separate from the 666-subject first cohort, included the donors. This clone has only one observation. What it binds is unknown. The source of this sequence is a man younger than 35 in good health and CMV-seropositive. V is TRBV27 and J is TRBJ2-1; the D gene is possibly TRBD2 (5 bases). What was sequenced was PBMCs. In DNA form, the CDR3 reads TGTGCCAGCAGTTCGGGAAATGAGCAGTTCTTC. Its translation is CASSSGNEQFF.